This section outlines one T cell receptor beta chain sequence together with its context. What it recognizes is unknown. TCRdb's copy holds only in-frame clones and misses some; the assay was immunoSEQ multiplex PCR. The data contain approximately 600,000 clones, about 95% of them seen just once; the ten biggest clones take up around 0.11%. Looked up from germline, CDR1 is MNHNS and CDR2 is SASEGT. Trimming pared 0 bases from V and 0 bases from J, leaving 12 bases between. The CDR3 has 16 residues. In the naive CD8 group, cells lacked CD45RO and were positively selected for CCR7, so terminally differentiated effector memory CD45RA+ cells were left out. These data come from a study of shared clonotypes between healthy human individuals. The wider study: CD4 naive cells filled three plates per donor, CD4 memory three, CD8 naive two and CD8 memory one. The study, taken as a whole, reports: Shared across a few donors were about 4.8% of the naive CD4 clonotypes.

V gene TRBV6-1 combines with J gene TRBJ2-7, with a tentative D call TRBD1 (6 bases). The receptor comes from a woman in her twenties or thirties in good health. The sequenced material came from naive CD8+ T cells sorted from blood. CDR3 protein: CASSEAQGFPSYEQYF. CDR3 DNA sequence: TGTGCCAGCAGTGAAGCGCAGGGGTTTCCCTCCTACGAGCAGTACTTC.